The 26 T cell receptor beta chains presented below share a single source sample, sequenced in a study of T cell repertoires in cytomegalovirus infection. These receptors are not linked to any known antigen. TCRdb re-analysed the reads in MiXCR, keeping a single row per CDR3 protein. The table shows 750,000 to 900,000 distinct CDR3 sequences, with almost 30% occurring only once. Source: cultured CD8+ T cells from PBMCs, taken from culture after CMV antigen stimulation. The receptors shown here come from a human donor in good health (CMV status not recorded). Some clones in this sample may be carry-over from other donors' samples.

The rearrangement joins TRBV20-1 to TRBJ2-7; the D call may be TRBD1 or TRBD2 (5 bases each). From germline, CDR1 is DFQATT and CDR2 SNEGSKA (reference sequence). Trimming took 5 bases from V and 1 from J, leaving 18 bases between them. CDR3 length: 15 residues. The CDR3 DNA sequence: TGCAGTGCTTTGGGGCCGGGAAAGGTTTCCTACGAGCAGTACGTC. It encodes CSALGPGKVSYEQYV.

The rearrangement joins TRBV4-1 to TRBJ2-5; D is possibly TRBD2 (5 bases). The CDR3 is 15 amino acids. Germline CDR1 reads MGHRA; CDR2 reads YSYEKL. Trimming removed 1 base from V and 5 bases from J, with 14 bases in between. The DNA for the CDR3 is TGCGCCAGCAGCCAAGCCGCTCGGGGTTCGGAGACCCAGTACTTC. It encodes CASSQAARGSETQYF.

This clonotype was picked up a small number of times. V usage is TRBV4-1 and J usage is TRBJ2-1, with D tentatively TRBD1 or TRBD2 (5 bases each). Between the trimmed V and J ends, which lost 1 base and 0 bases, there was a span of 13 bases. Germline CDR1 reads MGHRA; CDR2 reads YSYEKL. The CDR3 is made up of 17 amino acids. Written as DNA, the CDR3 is TGCGCCAGCAGCCAAGGTTTCGGGACGGTCTCCTACAATGAGCAGTTCTTC. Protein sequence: CASSQGFGTVSYNEQFF.

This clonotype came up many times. CDR3 in DNA: TGTGCCAGCAGCTTAGCCCCGCGGACAGACAACTATGGCTACACCTTC. This sequence encodes CASSLAPRTDNYGYTF. The chain links TRBV11-2 to TRBJ1-2; perhaps TRBD1 as D (6 bases). Trimming removed 1 base from V and 2 bases from J, with 14 bases in between. The V gene's germline CDR1 is SGHAT and CDR2 FQNNGV. The CDR3 runs to 16 residues.

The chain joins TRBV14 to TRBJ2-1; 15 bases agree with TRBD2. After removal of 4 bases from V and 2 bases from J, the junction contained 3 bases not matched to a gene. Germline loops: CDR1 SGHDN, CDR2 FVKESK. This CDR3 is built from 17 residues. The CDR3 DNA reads TGTGCCAGCAGCCCGGGACTAGCGGGGGGTCCCTACAATGAGCAGTTCTTC. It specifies CASSPGLAGGPYNEQFF.

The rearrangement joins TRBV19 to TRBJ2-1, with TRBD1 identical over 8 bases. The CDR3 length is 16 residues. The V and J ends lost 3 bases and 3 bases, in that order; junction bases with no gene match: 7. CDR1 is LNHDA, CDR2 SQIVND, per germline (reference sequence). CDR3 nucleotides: TGTGCCAGTAGTATTTTCTCGGGACAGGTCTACAATGAGCAGTTCTTC. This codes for CASSIFSGQVYNEQFF.

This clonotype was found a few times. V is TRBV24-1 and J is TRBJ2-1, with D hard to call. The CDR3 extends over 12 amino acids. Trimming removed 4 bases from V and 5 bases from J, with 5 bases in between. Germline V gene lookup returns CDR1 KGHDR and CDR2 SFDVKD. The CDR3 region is CATSDNDNEQFF. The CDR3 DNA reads TGTGCCACCAGTGACAATGACAATGAGCAGTTCTTC.

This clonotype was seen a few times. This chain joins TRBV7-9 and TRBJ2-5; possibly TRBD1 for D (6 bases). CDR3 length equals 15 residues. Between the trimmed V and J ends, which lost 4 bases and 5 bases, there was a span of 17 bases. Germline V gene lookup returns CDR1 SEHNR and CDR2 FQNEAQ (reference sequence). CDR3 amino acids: CASSSWRGGEETQYF. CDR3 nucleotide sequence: TGTGCCAGCAGCTCCTGGCGAGGGGGAGAGGAGACCCAGTACTTC.

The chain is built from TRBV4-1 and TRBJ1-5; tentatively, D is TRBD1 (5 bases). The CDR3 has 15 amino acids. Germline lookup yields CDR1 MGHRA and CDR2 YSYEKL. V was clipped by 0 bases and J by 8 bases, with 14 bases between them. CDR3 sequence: CASSQDRQSNEPQHF. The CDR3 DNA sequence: TGCGCCAGCAGCCAAGATAGACAGTCGAATGAGCCCCAGCATTTT.

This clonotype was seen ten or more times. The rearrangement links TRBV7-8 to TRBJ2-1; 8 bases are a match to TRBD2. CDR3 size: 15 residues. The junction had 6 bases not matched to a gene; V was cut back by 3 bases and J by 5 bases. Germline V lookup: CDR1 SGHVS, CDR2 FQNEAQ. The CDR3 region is CASSFRGGQDNEQFF. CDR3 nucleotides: TGTGCCAGCAGCTTCCGGGGGGGCCAAGACAATGAGCAGTTCTTC.

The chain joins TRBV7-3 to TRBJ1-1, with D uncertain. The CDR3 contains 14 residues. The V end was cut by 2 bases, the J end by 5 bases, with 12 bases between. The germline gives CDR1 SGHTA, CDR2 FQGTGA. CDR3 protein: CASSLVLPGTEAFF. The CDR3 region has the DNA TGTGCCAGCAGCTTAGTTTTACCGGGAACTGAAGCTTTCTTT.

For the CDR3, the DNA is TGTGCCACCAGCAGAGATGGGCCATATAATTCACCCCTCCACTTT. It specifies CATSRDGPYNSPLHF. The V call is TRBV15, the J call TRBJ1-6; unclear D gene. The CDR3 has 15 residues. From germline, CDR1 is LNHNV and CDR2 YYDKDF (reference sequence). V gave up 0 bases and J gave up 4 bases, with 7 bases separating them.

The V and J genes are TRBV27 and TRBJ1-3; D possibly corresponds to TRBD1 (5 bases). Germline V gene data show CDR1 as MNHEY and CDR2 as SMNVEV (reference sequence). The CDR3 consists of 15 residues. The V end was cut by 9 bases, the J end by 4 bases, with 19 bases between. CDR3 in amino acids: CAREVGGTHGNTIYF. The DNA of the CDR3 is TGTGCCAGGGAAGTGGGAGGGACGCACGGAAACACCATATATTTT.

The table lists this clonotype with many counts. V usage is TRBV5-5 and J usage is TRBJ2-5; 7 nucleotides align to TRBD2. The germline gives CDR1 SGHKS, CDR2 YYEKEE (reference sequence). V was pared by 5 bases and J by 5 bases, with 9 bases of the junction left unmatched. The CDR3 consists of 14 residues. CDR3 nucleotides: TGTGCCAGCAGTTCCCTCGCCGGGGGGGAGACCCAGTACTTC. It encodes CASSSLAGGETQYF.

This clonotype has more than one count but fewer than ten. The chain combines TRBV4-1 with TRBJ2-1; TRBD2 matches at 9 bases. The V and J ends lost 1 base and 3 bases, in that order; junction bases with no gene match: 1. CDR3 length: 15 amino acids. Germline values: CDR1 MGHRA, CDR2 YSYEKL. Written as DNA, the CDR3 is TGCGCCAGCAGCCAAGGCGGGGGGGGCTACAATGAGCAGTTCTTC. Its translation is CASSQGGGGYNEQFF.

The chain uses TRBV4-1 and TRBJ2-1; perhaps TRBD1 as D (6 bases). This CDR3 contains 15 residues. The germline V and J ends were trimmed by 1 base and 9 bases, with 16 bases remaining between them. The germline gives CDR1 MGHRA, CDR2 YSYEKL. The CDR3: CASSQVPPPRGEQFF. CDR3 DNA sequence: TGCGCCAGCAGCCAAGTCCCCCCTCCCAGGGGTGAGCAGTTCTTC.

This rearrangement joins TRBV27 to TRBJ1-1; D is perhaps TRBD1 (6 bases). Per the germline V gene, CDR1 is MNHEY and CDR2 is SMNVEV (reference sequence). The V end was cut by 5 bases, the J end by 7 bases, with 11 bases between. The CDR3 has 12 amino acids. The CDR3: CASSPGHFEAFF. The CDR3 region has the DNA TGTGCCAGCAGTCCGGGACACTTTGAAGCTTTCTTT.

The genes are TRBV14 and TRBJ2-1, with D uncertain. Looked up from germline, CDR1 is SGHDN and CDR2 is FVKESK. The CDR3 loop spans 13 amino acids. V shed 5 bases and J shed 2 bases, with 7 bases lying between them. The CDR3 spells CASSDVPYNEQFF. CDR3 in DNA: TGTGCCAGCAGCGACGTCCCCTACAATGAGCAGTTCTTC.

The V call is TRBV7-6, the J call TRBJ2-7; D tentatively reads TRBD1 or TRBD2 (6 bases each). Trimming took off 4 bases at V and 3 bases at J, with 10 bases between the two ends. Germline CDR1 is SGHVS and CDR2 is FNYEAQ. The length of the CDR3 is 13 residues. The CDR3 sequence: CASSSGALYEQYF. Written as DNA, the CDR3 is TGTGCCAGCAGCTCGGGGGCCCTCTACGAGCAGTACTTC.

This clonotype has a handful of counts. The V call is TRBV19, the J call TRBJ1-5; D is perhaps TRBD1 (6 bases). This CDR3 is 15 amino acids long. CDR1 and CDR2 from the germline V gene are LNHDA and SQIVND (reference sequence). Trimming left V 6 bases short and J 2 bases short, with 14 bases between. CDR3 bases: TGTGCCAGTAGCGAACAGGGAAGGGGCAATCAGCCCCAGCATTTT. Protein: CASSEQGRGNQPQHF.

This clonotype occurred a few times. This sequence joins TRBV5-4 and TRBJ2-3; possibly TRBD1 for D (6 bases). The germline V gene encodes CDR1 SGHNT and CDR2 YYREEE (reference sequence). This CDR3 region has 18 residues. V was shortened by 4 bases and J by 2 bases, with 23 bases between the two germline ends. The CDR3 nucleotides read TGTGCCAGCAGCCCGAAACCCGCCAGGGGTGGCCTCACAGATACGCAGTATTTT. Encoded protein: CASSPKPARGGLTDTQYF. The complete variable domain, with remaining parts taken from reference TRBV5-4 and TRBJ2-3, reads ETGVTQSPTHLIKTRGQQVTLRCSSQSGHNTVSWYQQALGQGPQFIFQYYREEENGRGNFPPRFSGLQFPNYSSELNVNALELDDSALYLCASSPKPARGGLTDTQYFGPGTRLTVL.

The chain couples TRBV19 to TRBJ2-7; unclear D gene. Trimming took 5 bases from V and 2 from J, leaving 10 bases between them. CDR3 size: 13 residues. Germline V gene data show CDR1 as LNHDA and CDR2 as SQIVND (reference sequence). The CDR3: CASSAGLTYEQYF. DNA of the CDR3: TGTGCCAGTAGTGCCGGGTTAACCTACGAGCAGTACTTC.

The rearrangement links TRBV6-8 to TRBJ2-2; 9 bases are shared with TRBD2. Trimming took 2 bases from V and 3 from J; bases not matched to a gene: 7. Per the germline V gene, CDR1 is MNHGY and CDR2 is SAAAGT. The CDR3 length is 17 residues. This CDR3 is CASSYALAGADTGELFF. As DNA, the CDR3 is TGTGCCAGCAGTTACGCCTTAGCGGGGGCGGACACCGGGGAGCTGTTTTTT.

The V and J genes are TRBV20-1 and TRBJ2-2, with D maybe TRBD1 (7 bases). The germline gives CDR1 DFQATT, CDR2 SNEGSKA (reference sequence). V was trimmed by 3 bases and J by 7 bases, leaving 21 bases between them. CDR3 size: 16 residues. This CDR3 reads CSAREGARGRVGELFF. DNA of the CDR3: TGCAGTGCTAGGGAGGGGGCCCGGGGAAGGGTCGGGGAGCTGTTTTTT.

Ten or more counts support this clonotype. The CDR3 sequence: CASSLQDRALETQYF. The CDR3 bases are TGTGCCAGCAGTCTTCAGGACAGGGCTTTAGAGACCCAGTACTTC. The chain has TRBV6-5 and TRBJ2-5; 8 bases align to TRBD1. The J segment lost 4 bases and the V segment lost 5 bases, leaving 9 bases of the junction unmatched. The CDR3 is 15 amino acids. The germline V gene has CDR1 MNHEY and CDR2 SVGAGI.

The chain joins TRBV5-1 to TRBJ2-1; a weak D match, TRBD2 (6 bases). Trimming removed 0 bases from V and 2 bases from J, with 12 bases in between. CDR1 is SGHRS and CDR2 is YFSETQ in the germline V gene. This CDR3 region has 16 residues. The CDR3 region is CASSLDGGLPYNEQFF. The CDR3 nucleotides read TGCGCCAGCAGCTTGGATGGGGGACTTCCCTACAATGAGCAGTTCTTC.